The TCR beta chain under discussion was sequenced for a study of CD8+CD57+ T cells in acquired aplastic anemia. Study-wide context: The mean DNA yield obtained from sorted CD4+ and CD8+ cells came to approximately 3 ug.

V gave up 6 bases and J gave up 2 bases, with 9 bases separating them. Germline CDR1 is SGHNT and CDR2 is YYREEE (reference sequence). This CDR3 is 12 amino acids long. According to the study, genomic DNA was the template for TCR beta VDJ and CDR3 profiling. In TCRdb, the reads were re-called with MiXCR into one record per CDR3 protein. The table shows around 210,000 distinct CDR3 sequences, with roughly 60% occurring only once. By flow cytometry, patients selected for sequencing had shown an expansion of CD8+CD57+ cells. The chain is built from TRBV5-4 and TRBJ2-7; D is possibly TRBD1 (5 bases). The sequencing sample was made of sorted CD4+, CD8+, or CD8+CD57+ T cells (not recorded which) from PBMCs. This clonotype originated in a human donor with aplastic anemia. The CDR3 coding sequence is TGTGCCAGCACTGCAGGGACCTACGAGCAGTACTTC. Translation: CASTAGTYEQYF. The complete variable domain, with remaining parts taken from reference TRBV5-4 and TRBJ2-7, reads ETGVTQSPTHLIKTRGQQVTLRCSSQSGHNTVSWYQQALGQGPQFIFQYYREEENGRGNFPPRFSGLQFPNYSSELNVNALELDDSALYLCASTAGTYEQYFGPGTRLTVT.